One sample yielded the 5 T cell receptor beta chains listed below, sequenced in a study of tissue T cells after allogeneic stem cell transplantation. Time point noted: mouse harvest day 7 after allogeneic transplant. Each mouse received 10^7 T-cell-depleted marrow cells plus 10^6 splenic CD5+ T cells by tail vein. Assay used: immunoSEQ multiplex PCR; TCRdb lists only in-frame clones, some missing. The repertoire holds roughly 6,800 clones, 40% to 55% seen once, with approximately 3.6% in the top ten. Sequencing was done on a sample of gut tissue. The source of these receptors is a female BALB/c mouse given C57BL/6 T cells with graft-versus-host disease after an allogeneic hematopoietic cell transplant.

This clone has a handful of counts. All gene names here are mouse names. The observed sequence ends 1 residue before the CDR3 terminus, with the missing tail filled in from the germline J gene. V gene TRBV26 combines with J gene TRBJ2-7, with TRBD1 matching 7 bases. The CDR3 has 13 amino acids. Germline V gene lookup returns CDR1 KGHPV and CDR2 FQNQEV (reference sequence). The V gene end was trimmed by 0 bases and the J gene end by 6 bases; junction bases not matched to a gene: 2. CDR3 protein: CASSLSTGSEQYF. CDR3 DNA, as far as it was read: TGTGCCAGCAGTCTGTCGACAGGGAGTGAACAGTAC.

The count of this clone is one. All gene names here are mouse names. The CDR3 end lies 1 residue beyond the end of the read and is filled in from the germline J gene. This sequence joins TRBV3 and TRBJ2-4; D gene uncertain. This CDR3 spans 13 amino acids. The V end was cut by 1 base, the J end by 3 bases, with 5 bases between. Germline CDR1 reads SNHLY; CDR2 reads FYNGKV (reference sequence). The CDR3 sequence: CASSLVAQNTLYF. CDR3 DNA, as far as it was read: TGTGCCAGCAGCTTAGTGGCGCAAAACACCTTGTAC.

About this clone itself: The genes are named according to mouse. The CDR3 end falls 1 residue outside the read, so it is completed with the germline J gene. This sequence joins TRBV5 and TRBJ2-1; 9 nucleotides match TRBD2. The CDR3 has 16 amino acids. Germline lookup yields CDR1 LGHNA and CDR2 YNLKQL (reference sequence). Unmatched junction bases numbered 6, after V lost 4 bases and J lost 2 bases. CDR3 in amino acids: CASSRRLGEDYAEQFF. Incomplete CDR3 DNA: TGTGCCAGCAGCCGGAGACTGGGGGAGGACTATGCTGAGCAGTTC.

This clone has only a few counts. All gene names here are mouse names. The observed sequence ends 1 residue before the CDR3 terminus, with the missing tail filled in from the germline J gene. The rearrangement links TRBV16 to TRBJ2-7; D is undetermined. Germline V lookup: CDR1 SGHSA, CDR2 FRNQAP. The CDR3 extends over 13 amino acids. V was pared by 0 bases and J by 4 bases, with 7 bases between. CDR3 DNA, as far as it was read: TGTGCAAGCAGCTTAGATACAGATTATGAACAGTAC. It codes for CASSLDTDYEQY. The complete CDR3 sequence is CASSLDTDYEQYF.

As concerns this clone: Gene names refer to mouse genes. From the germline J gene comes the end of the CDR3, since the read stops 1 residue before it. The chain has TRBV23 and TRBJ1-4; TRBD1 was called by the table and not checked on the DNA. Germline loops: CDR1 KGHTA, CDR2 FQNQQP. CDR3 length: 14 amino acids. CDR3 protein: CSSSQQISNERLFF. The CDR3 DNA, read in part, is TGCTCCAGCAGTCAACAGATTTCCAACGAAAGATTATTT.